This T cell receptor (beta chain) was obtained from a study of shared clonotypes between healthy human individuals. In this sample, this clone turned up once. What it binds is unknown. In germline, CDR1 is MGHRA, CDR2 YSYEKL. The CDR3 loop spans 20 amino acids. The J segment lost 1 base and the V segment lost 2 bases, leaving 13 bases of the junction unmatched. Naive CD8 cells lacked CD45RO and underwent positive selection for CCR7, leaving out terminally differentiated effector memory CD45RA+ cells. Deep-level assay runs were performed. The material for each subset, its genomic DNA, was split evenly across several immunoSEQ plates. Only in-frame clones appear in the TCRdb table, and some are missing; sequencing was by immunoSEQ multiplex PCR. The sample carries 2 million to 2.5 million clones, approximately 94% recorded once. Study-wide results and limits: Clonotype sharing levels among donors were expected to vary with sequencing depth.

This receptor was obtained from a man between 18 and 35 years old in good health. What was sequenced was naive CD8+ T cells sorted from blood. The J gene is TRBJ2-5, the V gene TRBV4-1; 13 nucleotides line up with TRBD2. CDR3 sequence reads: CASSQSGTSGTRGLQETQYF. The CDR3 nucleotides are TGCGCCAGCAGCCAATCCGGGACTAGCGGGACCAGGGGGCTCCAAGAGACCCAGTACTTC.